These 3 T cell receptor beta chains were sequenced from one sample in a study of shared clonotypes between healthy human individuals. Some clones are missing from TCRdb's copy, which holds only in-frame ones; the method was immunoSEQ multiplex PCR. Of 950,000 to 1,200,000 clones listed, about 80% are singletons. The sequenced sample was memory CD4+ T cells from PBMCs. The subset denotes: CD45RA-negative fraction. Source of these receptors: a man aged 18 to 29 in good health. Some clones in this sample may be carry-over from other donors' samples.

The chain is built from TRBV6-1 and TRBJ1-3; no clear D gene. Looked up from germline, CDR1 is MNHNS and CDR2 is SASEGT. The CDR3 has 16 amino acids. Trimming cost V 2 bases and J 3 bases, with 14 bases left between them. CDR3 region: CASSERHGGGGNTIYF. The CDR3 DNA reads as TGTGCCAGCAGTGAAAGACATGGCGGCGGTGGAAACACCATATATTTT.

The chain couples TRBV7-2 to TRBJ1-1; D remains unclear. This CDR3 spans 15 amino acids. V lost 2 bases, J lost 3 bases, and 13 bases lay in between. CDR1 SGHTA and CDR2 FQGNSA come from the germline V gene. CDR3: CASSLSGGPYTEAFF. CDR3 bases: TGTGCCAGCAGCTTAAGTGGCGGGCCCTACACTGAAGCTTTCTTT.

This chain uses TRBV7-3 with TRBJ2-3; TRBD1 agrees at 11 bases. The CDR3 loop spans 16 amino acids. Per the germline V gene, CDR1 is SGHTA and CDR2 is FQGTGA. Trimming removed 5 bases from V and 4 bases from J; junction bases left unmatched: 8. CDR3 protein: CASSLLGQGVPDTQYF. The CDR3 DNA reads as TGTGCCAGCAGCCTACTGGGACAGGGGGTCCCAGATACGCAGTATTTT.